These 17 T cell receptor beta chains came from one sample sequenced in a study of beta chain features in type 1 diabetes. Findings of the study overall: Moderate but significant shortening of TCRB CDR3s was recorded in all four CD4+ subsets from Type 1 diabetes patients.

Their target antigens are unknown. Sequenced material consisted of expressed TCRB transcripts (all of the isolated RNA was reverse transcribed). The assay was immunoSEQ multiplex PCR, and TCRdb's table has in-frame clones only and misses some. Of 120,000 to 150,000 clones detected, about 13% appear once; the ten largest clones hold less than 1.5%. The sample was central memory CD4+ T cells from blood. These receptors were taken from a man between 18 and 35 years old with type 1 diabetes.

The chain has TRBV19 and TRBJ2-2; 9 bases are shared with TRBD1. J gave up 5 bases and V 2 bases, and 9 bases lay outside the gene matches. CDR1 is LNHDA, CDR2 SQIVND, per germline (reference sequence). This CDR3 spans 17 amino acids. As DNA, the CDR3 is TGTGCCAGTAGTATAAAGTCGGGGACAGGGTATACCGGGGAGCTGTTTTTT. Translating gives CASSIKSGTGYTGELFF.

The rearrangement joins TRBV29-1 to TRBJ1-1, with TRBD1 matching 9 bases. Germline assignment: CDR1 SQVTM and CDR2 ANQGSEA. The CDR3 runs to 13 residues. The J segment lost 4 bases and the V segment lost 5 bases, leaving 5 bases of the junction unmatched. CDR3 amino acids: CSVWTGDITEAFF. DNA of the CDR3: TGCAGCGTTTGGACAGGGGATATCACTGAAGCTTTCTTT.

This chain connects TRBV19 to TRBJ2-4; no definite D call. V dropped 3 bases and J dropped 5 bases, with 14 bases sitting between them. Germline values: CDR1 LNHDA, CDR2 SQIVND (reference sequence). This CDR3 has 15 residues. CDR3 DNA sequence: TGTGCCAGTAGTATCGGCTCGCGACTGCAAAACATTCAGTACTTC. It encodes CASSIGSRLQNIQYF.

This clone was counted only a few times. The CDR3 bases are TGCGCCAGCAGCTTGCTCGGCTGGGGGGAAGAGACCCAGTACTTC. It translates to CASSLLGWGEETQYF. This rearrangement joins TRBV5-1 to TRBJ2-5; the D gene is possibly TRBD2 (6 bases). Trimming removed 1 base at V and 3 bases at J, with 13 bases between. From germline, CDR1 is SGHRS and CDR2 YFSETQ. This CDR3 has 15 residues.

This clone was counted between two and nine times. This rearrangement joins TRBV28 to TRBJ1-1; D not resolved. The CDR3 totals 13 residues. Trimming took off 5 bases at V and 8 bases at J, with 15 bases between the two ends. Germline values: CDR1 MDHEN, CDR2 SYDVKM. CDR3 DNA: TGTGCCAGCAGTAGATCTAATGGGTTAGAAGCTTTCTTT. It encodes CASSRSNGLEAFF.

On this clone: At one end the junction does not follow the germline gene, possibly because of a read error. The chain employs TRBV18 and TRBJ2-5; TRBD2 matches at 7 bases. The CDR3 is 14 residues long. Germline V gene lookup returns CDR1 KGHSH and CDR2 LQKENI. The CDR3 protein is CASSTAGLQGTQYF. CDR3 bases: TGTGCCAGCTCAACGGCGGGACTACAAGGGACCCAGTACTTC.

V usage is TRBV6-6 and J usage is TRBJ2-3, with D possibly TRBD1 on 6 matching bases. Trimming removed 7 bases at V and 5 bases at J, with 16 bases between. The CDR3 has 14 residues. Germline CDR1 reads MNHNY; CDR2 reads SVGAGI (reference sequence). CDR3 region: CASTEDSLGDTQYF. The CDR3 region has the DNA TGTGCCAGCACCGAGGACAGTCTAGGAGATACGCAGTATTTT.

This clone has just a few counts. The chain is built from TRBV7-9 and TRBJ2-2; the D gene could be TRBD1 or TRBD2 (5 bases each). V lost 7 bases to trimming and J lost 3 bases, with 18 bases between them. CDR1 and CDR2 from the germline V gene are SEHNR and FQNEAQ (reference sequence). CDR3 length equals 16 residues. The CDR3 DNA reads as TGTGCCAGCACCCCCCGAGGGGCGCGGGACACCGGGGAGCTGTTTTTT. Its protein product is CASTPRGARDTGELFF.

This clone has just a few counts. The chain employs TRBV5-1 and TRBJ2-7; possibly TRBD2 for D (5 bases). V shed 8 bases and J shed 3 bases, with 9 bases lying between them. The germline V gene encodes CDR1 SGHRS and CDR2 YFSETQ. The CDR3 is 11 amino acids. Here the CDR3 reads CASFSGYEQYF. The DNA of the CDR3 is TGCGCCAGTTTCAGCGGCTACGAGCAGTACTTC. The full variable domain, rest sourced from reference TRBV5-1 and TRBJ2-7, is KAGVTQTPRYLIKTRGQQVTLSCSPISGHRSVSWYQQTPGQGLQFLFEYFSETQRNKGNFPGRFSGRQFSNSRSEMNVSTLELGDSALYLCASFSGYEQYFGPGTRLTVT.

In this sample, this clone turned up a few times. This rearrangement joins TRBV7-9 to TRBJ2-5, with 8 bases fitting TRBD1. Germline V gene lookup returns CDR1 SEHNR and CDR2 FQNEAQ (reference sequence). Unmatched junction bases numbered 10, after V lost 5 bases and J lost 5 bases. This CDR3 has 15 residues. CDR3 in DNA: TGTGCCAGCAGCCCCCCCCGGACAGGGTGGGAGACCCAGTACTTC. Protein: CASSPPRTGWETQYF.

There are a few counts of this clone. The chain employs TRBV30 and TRBJ1-3; TRBD1 might be the D (5 bases). Trimming pared 1 base from V and 0 bases from J, leaving 10 bases between. The CDR3 extends over 15 amino acids. Germline V CDR1 and CDR2: GTSNPN, SVGIG (reference sequence). The CDR3 DNA is TGTGCCTGGAGTGAAGGGGATTCCTCTGGAAACACCATATATTTT. Protein product: CAWSEGDSSGNTIYF.

This clone was counted only a few times. This rearrangement joins TRBV23-1 to TRBJ1-5, with a tentative D call TRBD1 (5 bases). TRBV23-1 is flagged as an ORF with uncertain function. The CDR3 totals 17 residues. The V end lost 0 bases, the J end lost 3 bases, and 15 bases lay between the germline ends. The CDR3 DNA follows: TGCGCCAGCAGTCAATCGGGGACCGCCACGGTCAATCAGCCCCAGCATTTT. It yields the protein CASSQSGTATVNQPQHF.

The chain joins TRBV7-9 to TRBJ2-7; 7 bases map to TRBD1. There are 15 residues in the CDR3. V trimming: 2 bases; J trimming: 5 bases; junction bases outside the gene matches: 9. CDR1 is SEHNR, CDR2 FQNEAQ, per germline (reference sequence). CDR3 protein: CASSLMWMDRHEQYF. CDR3 DNA sequence: TGTGCCAGCAGCTTAATGTGGATGGACAGGCACGAGCAGTACTTC.

This clone was counted between two and nine times. This sequence joins TRBV7-2 and TRBJ1-6; D possibly corresponds to TRBD1 (6 bases). The CDR3 covers 18 residues. V dropped 5 bases and J dropped 3 bases, with 20 bases sitting between them. The V gene's germline CDR1 is SGHTA and CDR2 FQGNSA. The CDR3 loop is CASSPAGSGGLYNSPLHF. The CDR3 DNA sequence: TGTGCCAGCAGCCCCGCAGGCTCGGGGGGGCTCTATAATTCACCCCTCCACTTT. The whole variable domain, filled in from reference TRBV7-2 and TRBJ1-6, reads GAGVSQSPSNKVTEKGKDVELRCDPISGHTALYWYRQSLGQGLEFLIYFQGNSAPDKSGLPSDRFSAERTGGSVSTLTIQRTQQEDSAVYLCASSPAGSGGLYNSPLHFGNGTRLTVT.

This clone appeared many times. Other DNA sequences from this sample encode an identical CDR3 as well. J is TRBJ2-7 and V is TRBV27; 7 bases are a match to TRBD1. The CDR3 totals 15 residues. In germline, CDR1 is MNHEY, CDR2 SMNVEV (reference sequence). The V segment lost 3 bases and the J segment 6 bases; nucleotides outside the gene matches: 11. This chain's CDR3 is CASSFLDRDGSEQYF. The CDR3 DNA reads TGTGCCAGCAGTTTCCTCGACAGGGATGGCTCCGAGCAGTACTTC.

The chain is built from TRBV6-1 and TRBJ2-5; 9 bases line up with TRBD1. Germline V gives CDR1 MNHNS, CDR2 SASEGT. The CDR3 runs 14 residues. With 6 bases clipped from V and 5 bases from J, the junction kept 7 bases outside the gene matches. The CDR3 region is CASRIGDRVETQYF. CDR3 nucleotide sequence: TGTGCCAGCAGAATTGGGGACAGGGTGGAGACCCAGTACTTC.

This clone has a handful of counts. The rearrangement links TRBV4-2 to TRBJ2-5; no definite D call. The CDR3 spans 15 residues. V lost 0 bases, J lost 5 bases, and 13 bases lay in between. Germline CDR1 LGHNA, CDR2 YNFKEQ. This CDR3 is CASSQEGWGSETQYF. The CDR3 coding sequence is TGTGCCAGCAGCCAAGAAGGGTGGGGATCGGAGACCCAGTACTTC.